The entry that follows covers one TCR beta chain sequence. The CDR3 runs 17 residues. Looked up from germline, CDR1 is SGHDT and CDR2 is YYEEEE. With 0 bases removed from V and 5 bases from J, the gap between germline ends came to 20 bases. This entry is derived from a study of blood T cell repertoires in COVID-19. Overall study: Samples came from the United States, Italy and Spain, spanning acute and convalescent COVID-19. Sample material is recorded as cDNA or gDNA derived from T cells, B-cell-depleted T cells, or PBMCs.

Source study methods: From reference gene primer amplification, estimates of nucleated cell counts were derived. Sequenced by immunoSEQ multiplex PCR; TCRdb stores in-frame clones only, minus some. D and trimming come from the DNA, and the V and J calls and clone size come from that table. This sample carries about 89,000 clones, 70% to 80% of them seen once, and the ten largest clones take around 50%. Input material: peripheral blood. The TCR was taken from a human donor in a cohort sampled during active COVID-19. The chain carries TRBV5-6 and TRBJ2-5; no clear D gene. The CDR3 loop is CASSLAVSVGRRETQYF. CDR3 DNA: TGTGCCAGCAGCTTGGCCGTATCGGTCGGCCGGCGGGAGACCCAGTACTTC.